A selection of T cell receptor beta chains follows, all from one sample in a study of cytomegalovirus exposure and HLA in healthy donors. Sequencing was performed with immunoSEQ multiplex PCR; in TCRdb, only in-frame clones are kept and a portion is missing. The sample consists of 150,000 to 200,000 clones, around four fifths of them appearing once. The material sequenced was PBMCs. The receptors stem from a middle-aged man in good health and CMV-seropositive. Each CDR3 is given with its conserved first and last residue. The D gene is left open where the match is weak. Not all rows give a size; the values are once, few, many and, for expanded clones, a class.

d_call	v_call	clone_size	j_call	cdr3_nt	cdr3_aa
TRBD1	TRBV25-1	-	TRBJ1-6	TGTGCCAGCTCCTGGGACAGGGCGAGCTCACCCCTCCACTTT	CASSWDRASSPLHF
TRBD1	TRBV6-4	few	TRBJ1-2	TGTGCCAGCAGACAGGGGGCTTGGAGCGGCTACACCTTC	CASRQGAWSGYTF
TRBD1	TRBV5-1	-	TRBJ1-1	TGCGCCAGCAGCGGGACAGGGACTGTGGTAGAAGCTTTCTTT	CASSGTGTVVEAFF
-	TRBV6-1	many	TRBJ2-6	TGTGCCAGCAGTATCGACAGCTCTGGGGCCAACGTCCTGACTTTC	CASSIDSSGANVLTF
-	TRBV10-3	-	TRBJ2-2	TGTGCCATCAGCCAGACAGAGATGAACACCGGGGAGCTGTTTTTT	CAISQTEMNTGELFF
-	TRBV6-1	-	TRBJ1-6	TGTGCCAGCAGTGAAGTCAGCTCCTATAATTCACCCCTCCACTTT	CASSEVSSYNSPLHF
-	TRBV11-2	-	TRBJ2-7	TGTGCCAGCAGCTCGCTGGACACAATCTCCTACGAGCAGTACTTC	CASSSLDTISYEQYF
TRBD1	TRBV6-4	once	TRBJ1-1	TGTGCCAGCAGTTTATCAGGGGGCACTGAAGCTTTCTTT	CASSLSGGTEAFF
-	TRBV7-7	-	TRBJ2-2	TGTGCTAGCGGAGATTATTGGACAGGCACCGGGGAGCTGTTTTTT	CASGDYWTGTGELFF
TRBD1	TRBV7-6	-	TRBJ1-3	TGTGCCAGCAGCTTAGGGTCAGGGGGAGTTGGAAACACCATATATTTT	CASSLGSGGVGNTIYF
-	TRBV5-5	-	TRBJ2-7	TGTGCCAGCAGCTTGGCCTTTAACGAGCAGTACTTC	CASSLAFNEQYF
-	TRBV28	-	TRBJ1-2	TGTGCCAGCAGTCCCAGGGAAGGCTACACCTTC	CASSPREGYTF
TRBD1	TRBV7-2	once	TRBJ1-3	TGTGCCAGCAGCCAAGGCCAGGGGGCTGGAAACACCATATATTTT	CASSQGQGAGNTIYF
TRBD1	TRBV6-6	-	TRBJ1-3	TGTGCCAGCAGAAGCCGACAGGGGAGCTCTGGAAACACCATATATTTT	CASRSRQGSSGNTIYF
TRBD2	TRBV19	-	TRBJ2-7	TGTGCCAGTAGTGCGGGACTAGCGGGAGTGTACGAGCAGTACTTC	CASSAGLAGVYEQYF
TRBD1	TRBV6-5	-	TRBJ1-2	TGTGCCAGCAGTCCGAATGACAGGGGCCAGGACACCTTC	CASSPNDRGQDTF
-	TRBV30	-	TRBJ1-6	TGTGCCTGGAGTGGTACGAGGAAGGCTAATTCACCCCTCCACTTT	CAWSGTRKANSPLHF
TRBD1	TRBV7-9	-	TRBJ2-7	TGTGCCAGCAGCGTAGACAGGGGGCTCTACGAGCAGTACTTC	CASSVDRGLYEQYF
-	TRBV6-5	once	TRBJ1-2	TGTGCCAGCAGGGGTGAGGCAAGAGAGTCTGGCTACACCTTC	CASRGEARESGYTF
TRBD2	TRBV10-2	-	TRBJ2-3	TGCGCCAGCAGTGAACTGGGACTACGTACAGATACGCAGTATTTT	CASSELGLRTDTQYF
-	TRBV2	-	TRBJ2-2	TGTGCCAGCAGTGAACAGGGGCCCGGGGAGCTGTTTTTT	CASSEQGPGELFF
TRBD2	TRBV11-3	-	TRBJ2-2	TGTGCCAGCGCGGGAGCGCGGACCGGGGAGCTGTTTTTT	CASAGARTGELFF
TRBD1	TRBV6-1	-	TRBJ1-5	TGTGCCAGCACCTCGAACAGGGGATCTAATCAGCCCCAGCATTTT	CASTSNRGSNQPQHF
TRBD2	TRBV19	-	TRBJ2-1	TGTGCCAGTAGTCCTAGGACTAGCGGGAGGAAGGATGAGCAGTTCTTC	CASSPRTSGRKDEQFF
-	TRBV7-2	once	TRBJ2-7	TGTGCCAGCAGCCGAAGCTACGAGCAGTACTTC	CASSRSYEQYF
-	TRBV10-1	-	TRBJ2-1	TGCGCCAGCAGTGAGGGGGGGACAGTACACGGTGAGCAGTTCTTC	CASSEGGTVHGEQFF
TRBD1	TRBV11-2	-	TRBJ1-3	TGTGCCAGCAGCTTGAACAGGGGACCTGGAAACACCATATATTTT	CASSLNRGPGNTIYF
-	TRBV5-1	-	TRBJ2-3	TGCGCCAGCAGCTTGTCCGGGTTCACAGATACGCAGTATTTT	CASSLSGFTDTQYF
TRBD1	TRBV28	-	TRBJ2-7	TGTGCCAGCAGTACACCGGGACAGCTGTACGAGCAGTACTTC	CASSTPGQLYEQYF
-	TRBV7-2	-	TRBJ2-7	TGTGCCAGCAGCTTCAAGGGGGGGGGTCTCGAGCAGTACTTC	CASSFKGGGLEQYF
-	TRBV2	few	TRBJ2-2	TGTGCCAGCACGGGTTCATCGAACACCGGGGAGCTGTTTTTT	CASTGSSNTGELFF
-	TRBV15	few	TRBJ1-6	TGTGCCACCAGCAGACCTACCCCTGAGTCACCCCTCCACTTT	CATSRPTPESPLHF
TRBD1	TRBV12-5	-	TRBJ1-2	TGTGCTAGTGGTCCCCAGGGACAGATTGCCGGCTACACCTTC	CASGPQGQIAGYTF
-	TRBV5-4	once	TRBJ1-4	TGTGCCAGCAGCTTACAAGGGGGGGCTAATGAAAAACTGTTTTTT	CASSLQGGANEKLFF
-	TRBV30	-	TRBJ1-2	TGTGCCTGGAGTGTAGGGACATGGGCTAACTATGGCTACACCTTC	CAWSVGTWANYGYTF
TRBD1	TRBV28	-	TRBJ2-7	TGTGCCAGCAGTTTGGGGACAGATCTTTCGTGTGAGCAGTACTTC	CASSLGTDLSCEQYF
-	TRBV6-5	-	TRBJ1-1	TGTGCCAGCAGTTACTCGGGGAGGGGCACTGAAGCTTTCTTT	CASSYSGRGTEAFF
-	TRBV5-3	-	TRBJ1-3	TGTGCCAGAAGACCCCAGGGCGAACCAACAGTATCTGGAAACACCATATATTTT	CARRPQGEPTVSGNTIYF
TRBD1	TRBV5-1	-	TRBJ2-5	TGCGCCAGCAGCCGGGACAGGGGGGAAGAGACCCAGTACTTC	CASSRDRGEETQYF
-	TRBV5-6	-	TRBJ2-7	TGTGCCAGCAGCGAAACATCGGAGGAGCAGTACTTC	CASSETSEEQYF